The clone carrying this T cell receptor beta chain has a count of ten or more. V dropped 2 bases and J dropped 7 bases, with 19 bases sitting between them. The germline CDR1 and CDR2 sequences are MNHNS and SASEGT. The CDR3 is 16 amino acids. These data belong to a study of early T cells in non-severe SARS-CoV-2 infection. TCRdb ran MiXCR on the 5' RACE reads and lists one entry per CDR3 protein. This sample has roughly 20,000 distinct CDR3 sequences, with approximately 6.1% found just once. V gene TRBV6-1 combines with J gene TRBJ2-3, with a tentative D call TRBD2 (6 bases). This TCR derives from an adult who was a healthcare worker with PCR-confirmed SARS-CoV-2 infection or an uninfected control (not recorded which). Input material: whole blood. DNA of the CDR3: TGTGCCAGCAGTGAACGGGTCGGGAGTAGGGGAAATACGCAGTATTTT. Protein sequence: CASSERVGSRGNTQYF.